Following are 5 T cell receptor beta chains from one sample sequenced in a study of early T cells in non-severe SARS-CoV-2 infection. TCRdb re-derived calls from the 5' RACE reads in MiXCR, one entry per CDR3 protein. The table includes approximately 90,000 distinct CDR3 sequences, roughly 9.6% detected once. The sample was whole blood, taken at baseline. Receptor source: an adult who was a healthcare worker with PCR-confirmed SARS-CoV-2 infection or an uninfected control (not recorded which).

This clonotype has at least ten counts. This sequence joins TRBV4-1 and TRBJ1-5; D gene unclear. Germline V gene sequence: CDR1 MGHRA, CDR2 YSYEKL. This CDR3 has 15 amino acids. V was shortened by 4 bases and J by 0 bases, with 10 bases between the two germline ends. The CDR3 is CASSPGPYSNQPQHF. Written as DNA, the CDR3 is TGCGCCAGCAGCCCGGGCCCTTATAGCAATCAGCCCCAGCATTTT.

The chain's CDR3 is CASSLEAGGAYEQYF. The CDR3, as DNA: TGTGCCAGCAGCCTAGAGGCGGGGGGGGCCTACGAGCAGTACTTC. The chain uses TRBV4-2 and TRBJ2-7; 9 bases map to TRBD2. V lost 4 bases and J lost 2; bases outside the gene matches: 6. The CDR3 is 15 amino acids. CDR1 is LGHNA and CDR2 is YNFKEQ in the germline V gene.

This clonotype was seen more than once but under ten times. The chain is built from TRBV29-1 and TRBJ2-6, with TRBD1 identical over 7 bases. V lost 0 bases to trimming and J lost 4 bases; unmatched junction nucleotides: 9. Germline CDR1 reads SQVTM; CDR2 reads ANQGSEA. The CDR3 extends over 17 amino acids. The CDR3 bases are TGCAGCGTTGAAGATCGAGGGGGCATCTCCGGGGCCAACGTCCTGACTTTC. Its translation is CSVEDRGGISGANVLTF.

In nucleotides, the CDR3 is TGTGCCAGCATGGCAGGGACCCACGAGCAGTACTTC. As protein: CASMAGTHEQYF. The rearrangement joins TRBV6-2 or TRBV6-3 to TRBJ2-7; D may be TRBD1 or TRBD2 (5 bases each). The length of the CDR3 is 12 residues. The germline V and J ends were trimmed by 7 bases and 5 bases, with 12 bases remaining between them. Germline CDR1 MNHEY, CDR2 SVGEGT.

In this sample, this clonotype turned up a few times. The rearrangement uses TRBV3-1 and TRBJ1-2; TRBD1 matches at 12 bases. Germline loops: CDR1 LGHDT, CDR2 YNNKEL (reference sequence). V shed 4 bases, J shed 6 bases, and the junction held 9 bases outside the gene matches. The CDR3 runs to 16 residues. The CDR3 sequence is CASSLRDRGLRDGYTF. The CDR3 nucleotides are TGTGCCAGCAGCCTCCGGGACAGGGGGCTAAGGGATGGCTACACCTTC.